This T cell receptor beta chain is from a study of blood T cell repertoires in COVID-19. Study-wide context: Specimens from acute and convalescent COVID-19 originated in the United States, Italy and Spain. PBMCs, B-cell-depleted T cells, or T cells were the source of the cDNA or gDNA that made up the material.

V shed 7 bases and J 8 bases; nucleotides not matched to a gene: 10. This CDR3 region has 14 residues. Germline CDR1 is SGHAT and CDR2 is FQNNGV. In the original workflow: Reference gene primer amplification gave nucleated cell count estimates. Produced via immunoSEQ multiplex PCR; TCRdb's table is partial and in-frame only. The V and J calls and clone size come from that table; D and trimming were worked out from the DNA. The sample records about 82,000 clones, 80% being singletons. This chain joins TRBV11-2 and TRBJ2-1, with 8 positions matching TRBD1. This TCR was sampled from a woman in her thirties or forties with active or convalescent COVID-19. The sample was peripheral blood. CDR3 sequence reads: CASTAGGLVDEQFF. The CDR3 nucleotides are TGTGCCAGCACTGCAGGGGGCTTGGTGGATGAGCAGTTCTTC.